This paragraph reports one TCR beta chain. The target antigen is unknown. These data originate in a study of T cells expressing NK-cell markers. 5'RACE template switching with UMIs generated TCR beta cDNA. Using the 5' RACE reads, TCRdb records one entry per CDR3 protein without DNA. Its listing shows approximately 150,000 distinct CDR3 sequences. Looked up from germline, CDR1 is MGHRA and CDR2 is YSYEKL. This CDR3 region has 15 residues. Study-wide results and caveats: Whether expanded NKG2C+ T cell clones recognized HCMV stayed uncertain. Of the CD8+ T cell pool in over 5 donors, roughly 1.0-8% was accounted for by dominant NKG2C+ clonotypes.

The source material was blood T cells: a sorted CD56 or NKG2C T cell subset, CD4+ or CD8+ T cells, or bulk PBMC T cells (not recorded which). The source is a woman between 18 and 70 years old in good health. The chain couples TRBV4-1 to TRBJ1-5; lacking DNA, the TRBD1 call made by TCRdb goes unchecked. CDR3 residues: CASSHRHRMEQPQHF.